The 24 T cell receptor beta chains in this list originate from one sample, sequenced in a study of CD8+ T cells in alopecia areata. Extracted RNA was reverse transcribed into cDNA, the sequencing template. The repertoire was sequenced with immunoSEQ multiplex PCR; TCRdb's copy has only in-frame clones and lacks some. The sample has around 120,000 clones, less than 75% seen once. Treatment specified: oral pan-JAK inhibitor, 5-10 mg twice daily. Here the sequenced sample was CD8+ T cells sorted from blood, taken at week 4, from a patient treated with tofacitinib. These TCRs come from a human donor with alopecia areata.

CDR3 bases: TGCAGCGTTGAGGAGGGTGAAGCTTTCTTT. This encodes CSVEEGEAFF. This chain uses TRBV29-1 with TRBJ1-1; unclear D gene. Germline V gives CDR1 SQVTM, CDR2 ANQGSEA. The ends were cut back, 3 bases at V and 7 bases at J, with 6 bases in the middle. The CDR3 is 10 amino acids.

V gene TRBV27 combines with J gene TRBJ1-1; the D gene is possibly TRBD1 (5 bases). The CDR3 runs 14 residues. Germline V CDR1 and CDR2: MNHEY, SMNVEV (reference sequence). With 3 bases removed from V and 0 bases from J, the gap between germline ends came to 8 bases. DNA for the CDR3: TGTGCCAGCAGTTTTCAGGGTCTGAACACTGAAGCTTTCTTT. Translating gives CASSFQGLNTEAFF.

The sample holds a few counts of this clone. The V gene is TRBV5-6, the J gene TRBJ1-1, with a tentative D call TRBD1 (5 bases). Trimming stripped 4 bases from V and 4 bases from J, with 14 bases between. CDR1 and CDR2 from the germline V gene are SGHDT and YYEEEE. This CDR3 region has 14 residues. CDR3 sequence reads: CASSLEGGGTEAFF. The DNA of the CDR3 is TGTGCCAGCAGCCTTGAGGGTGGGGGCACTGAAGCTTTCTTT. The full variable domain, with the rest looked up from reference TRBV5-6 and TRBJ1-1, is DAGVTQSPTHLIKTRGQQVTLRCSPKSGHDTVSWYQQALGQGPQFIFQYYEEEERQRGNFPDRFSGHQFPNYSSELNVNALLLGDSALYLCASSLEGGGTEAFFGQGTRLTVV.

This clone has a handful of counts. This chain links TRBV7-9 with TRBJ2-7; 9 nucleotides match TRBD1. CDR3 length equals 15 residues. Trimming removed 5 bases from V and 6 bases from J; junction bases left unmatched: 11. Germline CDR1 and CDR2: SEHNR and FQNEAQ (reference sequence). In DNA form, the CDR3 reads TGTGCCAGCAGCCGAGAGGGGACAGGGTCTGCCGAGCAGTACTTC. This encodes CASSREGTGSAEQYF.

The chain recombines TRBV29-1 with TRBJ1-1; D perhaps matches TRBD1 (5 bases). The CDR3 extends over 13 amino acids. CDR1 SQVTM and CDR2 ANQGSEA come from the germline V gene. V dropped 6 bases and J dropped 3 bases, with 14 bases sitting between them. CDR3 in DNA: TGCAGCGTCCGGGGCCCGGGGGACACTGAAGCTTTCTTT. This gives the protein CSVRGPGDTEAFF.

The chain recombines TRBV28 with TRBJ2-7; D not certain. This CDR3 is built from 11 residues. Germline CDR1 MDHEN, CDR2 SYDVKM. V was cut by 7 bases and J by 2 bases, with 6 bases left in between. The CDR3 sequence is CASMETYEQYF. The CDR3 nucleotides are TGTGCCAGCATGGAGACCTACGAGCAGTACTTC.

This clone came up a few times. The chain links TRBV27 to TRBJ2-6; D is unresolved. Trimming took 7 bases from V and 2 from J, leaving 6 bases between them. This CDR3 region has 13 residues. Germline-derived CDR1 and CDR2 are MNHEY and SMNVEV (reference sequence). CDR3 in amino acids: CASMAAGANVLTF. Written as DNA, the CDR3 is TGTGCCAGCATGGCCGCTGGGGCCAACGTCCTGACTTTC.

This clone was observed a few times. The V gene is TRBV7-9, the J gene TRBJ1-1; D is perhaps TRBD1 (6 bases). This CDR3 contains 17 residues. Looked up from germline, CDR1 is SEHNR and CDR2 is FQNEAQ (reference sequence). V was clipped by 1 base and J by 0 bases, with 15 bases between them. The CDR3 loop reads CASSLGRKDSLNTEAFF. The CDR3 DNA is TGTGCCAGCAGCTTAGGGAGAAAGGACAGCTTGAACACTGAAGCTTTCTTT. Looking up the rest from reference TRBV7-9 and TRBJ1-1 gives the full variable domain: DTGVSQNPRHKITKRGQNVTFRCDPISEHNRLYWYRQTLGQGPEFLTYFQNEAQLEKSRLLSDRFSAERPKGSFSTLEIQRTEQGDSAMYLCASSLGRKDSLNTEAFFGQGTRLTVV.

The chain couples TRBV30 to TRBJ2-1; D is ambiguous. The germline V gene encodes CDR1 GTSNPN and CDR2 SVGIG (reference sequence). The ends were cut back, 4 bases at V and 7 bases at J, with 11 bases in the middle. This CDR3 has 12 amino acids. This CDR3 reads CAWTQPRNEQFF. In DNA, the CDR3 is TGTGCCTGGACCCAACCTCGGAATGAGCAGTTCTTC.

This clone was counted between two and nine times. The rearrangement links TRBV29-1 to TRBJ2-5; TRBD1 matches at 10 bases. Germline V gives CDR1 SQVTM, CDR2 ANQGSEA. After removal of 3 bases from V and 4 bases from J, the junction contained 2 bases not matched to a gene. The CDR3 is 13 amino acids. CDR3 sequence (DNA): TGCAGCGTTGATGGGGACAGGGGAGAGACCCAGTACTTC. Protein: CSVDGDRGETQYF.

V usage is TRBV7-9 and J usage is TRBJ2-6; either TRBD1 or TRBD2 may fit D (5 bases each). CDR3 length equals 18 residues. Trimming stripped 8 bases from V and 0 bases from J, with 20 bases between. Germline-derived CDR1 and CDR2 are SEHNR and FQNEAQ (reference sequence). The CDR3: CASPFAGAHLSGANVLTF. In DNA, the CDR3 is TGTGCCAGCCCGTTCGCCGGGGCCCATCTCTCTGGGGCCAACGTCCTGACTTTC.

This rearrangement joins TRBV30 to TRBJ2-2, with 8 bases that match TRBD1. The V gene end was trimmed by 4 bases and the J gene end by 6 bases; junction bases not matched to a gene: 4. Germline values: CDR1 GTSNPN, CDR2 SVGIG (reference sequence). This CDR3 spans 13 amino acids. This chain's CDR3 is CAWNGQGAGELFF. The CDR3 DNA is TGTGCCTGGAACGGACAGGGCGCCGGGGAGCTGTTTTTT. Using reference TRBV30 and TRBJ2-2 for the parts outside the CDR3, the full variable domain is SQTIHQWPATLVQPVGSPLSLECTVEGTSNPNLYWYRQAAGRGLQLLFYSVGIGQISSEVPQNLSASRPQDRQFILSSKKLLLSDSGFYLCAWNGQGAGELFFGEGSRLTVL.

This clone was seen a few times. The gene calls are TRBV30 and TRBJ2-7, with a tentative D call TRBD2 (5 bases). This CDR3 comprises 13 residues. Trimming stripped 5 bases from V and 1 base from J, with 12 bases between. Looked up from germline, CDR1 is GTSNPN and CDR2 is SVGIG (reference sequence). CDR3 amino acids: CAWVPEASYEQYF. The CDR3 bases are TGTGCCTGGGTCCCGGAGGCTTCCTACGAGCAGTACTTC.

V and J are TRBV30 and TRBJ2-3, with D unclear. V was shortened by 5 bases and J by 2 bases, with 11 bases between the two germline ends. The CDR3 extends over 13 amino acids. From germline, CDR1 is GTSNPN and CDR2 SVGIG (reference sequence). CDR3 DNA: TGTGCCTGGGACGGCACGTTCACAGATACGCAGTATTTT. Residues: CAWDGTFTDTQYF.

Here the CDR3 DNA reads TGTGCCAGCAGTTTATCAATCGAGAATGAGCAGTTCTTC. It encodes CASSLSIENEQFF. The chain recombines TRBV27 with TRBJ2-1; D is unclear. CDR1 MNHEY and CDR2 SMNVEV come from the germline V gene (reference sequence). This CDR3 has 13 residues. V was trimmed by 0 bases and J by 7 bases, leaving 7 bases between them.

This clone was seen a handful of times. J is TRBJ1-2 and V is TRBV18, with D perhaps matching TRBD1 (6 bases). CDR1 and CDR2 from the germline V gene are KGHSH and LQKENI. Trimming removed 4 bases at V and 2 bases at J, with 17 bases between. CDR3 length: 16 amino acids. CDR3 loop: CASSQSTVGANYGYTF. The CDR3 DNA reads TGTGCCAGCTCACAATCGACCGTGGGGGCGAACTATGGCTACACCTTC. The variable domain in full, with the rest retrieved from reference TRBV18 and TRBJ1-2, is NAGVMQNPRHLVRRRGQEARLRCSPMKGHSHVYWYRQLPEEGLKFMVYLQKENIIDESGMPKERFSAEFPKEGPSILRIQQVVRGDSAAYFCASSQSTVGANYGYTFGSGTRLTVV.

The chain couples TRBV29-1 to TRBJ1-1; possibly TRBD1 for D (5 bases). Germline values: CDR1 SQVTM, CDR2 ANQGSEA. The CDR3 contains 11 residues. Between the trimmed V and J ends, which lost 5 bases and 5 bases, there was a span of 9 bases. The CDR3 DNA follows: TGCAGCGTTCTCAGGGAGACTGAAGCTTTCTTT. Protein: CSVLRETEAFF.

The chain is built from TRBV27 and TRBJ2-7, with D perhaps given as TRBD1 or TRBD2 (5 bases each). Trimming cost V 3 bases and J 2 bases, with 11 bases left between them. Germline V gene lookup returns CDR1 MNHEY and CDR2 SMNVEV (reference sequence). The length of the CDR3 is 14 residues. The chain's CDR3 is CASSFYRGPYEQYF. The CDR3 nucleotides read TGTGCCAGCAGTTTCTATAGGGGACCCTACGAGCAGTACTTC.

The rearrangement joins TRBV25-1 to TRBJ1-3; D not certain. CDR1 and CDR2 (germline): MGHDK, SYGVNS. The CDR3 covers 15 residues. Trimming removed 1 base from V and 2 bases from J, with 9 bases in between. The CDR3 DNA is TGTGCCAGCAGTGAATCGTACACCACTGGAAACACCATATATTTT. This translates into CASSESYTTGNTIYF.

CDR3 region: CASSVAGGSYNEQFF. CDR3 in DNA: TGTGCCAGCAGCGTAGCGGGGGGCTCGTACAATGAGCAGTTCTTC. The chain combines TRBV6-1 with TRBJ2-1, with 10 bases lining up with TRBD2. The CDR3 covers 15 residues. V gave up 6 bases and J gave up 4 bases; unmatched junction bases: 6. The germline V gene encodes CDR1 MNHNS and CDR2 SASEGT.

This clone was observed a few times. CDR3 nucleotide sequence: TGTGCCAGCAGCTTAGTCCCAGCTTTCTCGTTGGAGGAGACCCAGTACTTC. Translating it yields CASSLVPAFSLEETQYF. The chain has TRBV7-8 and TRBJ2-5; D not resolved. This CDR3 has 17 amino acids. Per the germline V gene, CDR1 is SGHVS and CDR2 is FQNEAQ. Trimming stripped 1 base from V and 5 bases from J, with 20 bases between.

The J gene is TRBJ2-1, the V gene TRBV9; either TRBD1 or TRBD2 may fit D (5 bases each). The CDR3 is 13 residues long. Germline values: CDR1 SGDLS, CDR2 YYNGEE. V gave up 2 bases and J gave up 5 bases, with 8 bases separating them. CDR3 bases: TGTGCCAGCAGCGTCGGGACCCACAATGAGCAGTTCTTC. Protein product: CASSVGTHNEQFF.

This clone has more than one count but fewer than ten. J is TRBJ2-1 and V is TRBV30; a possible D gene is TRBD1 (5 bases). CDR1 and CDR2 from the germline V gene are GTSNPN and SVGIG (reference sequence). The CDR3 runs 14 residues. With 5 bases removed from V and 0 bases from J, the gap between germline ends came to 11 bases. CDR3 region: CAWDQGGSYNEQFF. The CDR3 nucleotides read TGTGCCTGGGACCAGGGCGGCTCCTACAATGAGCAGTTCTTC.

The chain combines TRBV9 with TRBJ2-7; D is unclear. The germline V gene has CDR1 SGDLS and CDR2 YYNGEE. The CDR3 sequence is 13 residues long. Between the trimmed V and J ends, which lost 0 bases and 5 bases, there was a span of 9 bases. DNA for the CDR3: TGTGCCAGCAGCGTAGAAGGGCTCCACGAGCAGTACTTC. Its translation: CASSVEGLHEQYF.